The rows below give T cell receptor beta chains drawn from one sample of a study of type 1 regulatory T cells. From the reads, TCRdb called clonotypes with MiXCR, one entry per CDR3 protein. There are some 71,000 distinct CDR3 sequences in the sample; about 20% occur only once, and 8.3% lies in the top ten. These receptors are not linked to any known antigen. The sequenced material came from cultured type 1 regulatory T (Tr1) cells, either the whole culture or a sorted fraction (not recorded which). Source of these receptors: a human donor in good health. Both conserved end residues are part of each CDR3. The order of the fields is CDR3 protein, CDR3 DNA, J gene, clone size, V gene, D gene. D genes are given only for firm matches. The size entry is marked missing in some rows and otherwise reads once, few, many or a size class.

cdr3_aa: CASRPLGQGFISNQPQHF
cdr3_nt: TGTGCCAGCAGGCCCCTAGGACAGGGTTTCATTAGCAATCAGCCCCAGCATTTT
j_call: TRBJ1-5
clone_size: NA
v_call: TRBV27
d_call: TRBD1

cdr3_aa: CASRSGTGGSPLHF
cdr3_nt: TGTGCCAGCAGGTCCGGGACAGGGGGATCACCCCTCCACTTT
j_call: TRBJ1-6
clone_size: once
v_call: TRBV7-3
d_call: TRBD1

cdr3_aa: CASSPGTGGKTQYF
cdr3_nt: TGTGCCAGCAGTCCCGGGACAGGAGGGAAGACCCAGTACTTC
j_call: TRBJ2-5
clone_size: NA
v_call: TRBV12-3/TRBV12-4
d_call: TRBD1

cdr3_aa: CASSDLTGLFDEQFF
cdr3_nt: TGTGCCAGCAGTGACCTTACAGGGTTGTTCGATGAGCAGTTCTTC
j_call: TRBJ2-1
clone_size: many
v_call: TRBV6-1
d_call: NA

cdr3_aa: CASSQFGEKLFF
cdr3_nt: TGTGCCAGCAGCCAATTTGGCGAAAAACTGTTTTTT
j_call: TRBJ1-4
clone_size: NA
v_call: TRBV4-2
d_call: NA

cdr3_aa: CASSYGEAETYEQYF
cdr3_nt: TGTGCCAGCAGTTACGGGGAGGCGGAGACCTACGAGCAGTACTTC
j_call: TRBJ2-7
clone_size: NA
v_call: TRBV6-7
d_call: NA

cdr3_aa: CVPEDTQYF
cdr3_nt: TGTGTCCCAGAAGATACGCAGTATTTT
j_call: TRBJ2-3
clone_size: few
v_call: TRBV12-5
d_call: NA

cdr3_aa: CSVQVPGAYEQYF
cdr3_nt: TGCAGCGTTCAGGTCCCTGGGGCCTACGAGCAGTACTTC
j_call: TRBJ2-7
clone_size: few
v_call: TRBV29-1
d_call: NA

cdr3_aa: CASTMGDRYNEQFF
cdr3_nt: TGTGCCAGCACCATGGGGGACAGATACAATGAGCAGTTCTTC
j_call: TRBJ2-1
clone_size: NA
v_call: TRBV28
d_call: TRBD1

cdr3_aa: CASSSSLDQGTDSPLHF
cdr3_nt: TGTGCCAGCAGCTCCTCCTTAGACCAGGGAACGGATTCACCCCTCCACTTT
j_call: TRBJ1-6
clone_size: few
v_call: TRBV5-6
d_call: NA

cdr3_aa: CASSLRPDSYEQYF
cdr3_nt: TGTGCCAGCAGCTTACGACCAGACTCCTACGAGCAGTACTTC
j_call: TRBJ2-7
clone_size: few
v_call: TRBV11-2
d_call: NA

cdr3_aa: CASSPPRGLSYEQYF
cdr3_nt: TGTGCCAGCAGCCCTCCCAGGGGGCTCTCCTACGAGCAGTACTTC
j_call: TRBJ2-7
clone_size: many
v_call: TRBV7-8
d_call: TRBD1

cdr3_aa: CASRPDSALEAFF
cdr3_nt: TGTGCCAGCAGGCCCGACAGCGCCCTTGAAGCTTTCTTT
j_call: TRBJ1-1
clone_size: NA
v_call: TRBV6-2/TRBV6-3
d_call: NA

cdr3_aa: CASSFSQGADQPLHF
cdr3_nt: TGTGCCAGCAGCTTTAGCCAGGGGGCAGATCAGCCCCTGCATTTT
j_call: TRBJ1-5
clone_size: NA
v_call: TRBV7-2
d_call: TRBD1

cdr3_aa: CASSRKWGEQYF
cdr3_nt: TGTGCCAGCAGCCGGAAATGGGGCGAGCAGTACTTC
j_call: TRBJ2-7
clone_size: NA
v_call: TRBV6-5
d_call: NA

cdr3_aa: CSAHLAGVTDTQYF
cdr3_nt: TGCAGTGCTCATCTAGCGGGAGTTACAGATACGCAGTATTTT
j_call: TRBJ2-3
clone_size: few
v_call: TRBV20-1
d_call: TRBD2

cdr3_aa: CSARALVTGELFF
cdr3_nt: TGCAGTGCTCGGGCGCTGGTGACCGGGGAGCTGTTTTTT
j_call: TRBJ2-2
clone_size: few
v_call: TRBV20-1
d_call: NA

cdr3_aa: CASSLSSGRYEQYF
cdr3_nt: TGCGCCAGCAGCTTGTCTAGCGGGAGGTACGAGCAGTACTTC
j_call: TRBJ2-7
clone_size: many
v_call: TRBV5-1
d_call: TRBD2

cdr3_aa: CAWSVGTSGYNEQFF
cdr3_nt: TGTGCCTGGAGTGTCGGGACTAGCGGATACAATGAGCAGTTCTTC
j_call: TRBJ2-1
clone_size: NA
v_call: TRBV30
d_call: TRBD2

cdr3_aa: CSARVGVGNYGYTF
cdr3_nt: TGCAGTGCTAGAGTGGGCGTAGGTAACTATGGCTACACCTTC
j_call: TRBJ1-2
clone_size: few
v_call: TRBV20-1
d_call: NA

cdr3_aa: CASSDSLWDTEAFF
cdr3_nt: TGCGCCAGCAGCGACAGTTTATGGGATACTGAAGCTTTCTTT
j_call: TRBJ1-1
clone_size: few
v_call: TRBV5-1
d_call: NA

cdr3_aa: CAISTGLLGETQYF
cdr3_nt: TGTGCCATCAGTACGGGACTCCTAGGGGAGACCCAGTACTTC
j_call: TRBJ2-5
clone_size: few
v_call: TRBV10-3
d_call: NA

cdr3_aa: CASRMDSYNEQFF
cdr3_nt: TGCGCCAGCAGAATGGACTCCTACAATGAGCAGTTCTTC
j_call: TRBJ2-1
clone_size: few
v_call: TRBV5-1
d_call: NA

cdr3_aa: CSALETPGNTEAFF
cdr3_nt: TGCAGTGCCCTCGAGACGCCCGGGAACACTGAAGCTTTCTTT
j_call: TRBJ1-1
clone_size: NA
v_call: TRBV20-1
d_call: NA

cdr3_aa: CASSPGRDQPQHF
cdr3_nt: TGTGCCAGCAGCCCCGGCAGGGATCAGCCCCAGCATTTT
j_call: TRBJ1-5
clone_size: many
v_call: TRBV18
d_call: NA

cdr3_aa: CASSLLGGPSNQPQHF
cdr3_nt: TGTGCCAGCAGCCTCCTCGGAGGGCCTAGCAATCAGCCCCAGCATTTT
j_call: TRBJ1-5
clone_size: NA
v_call: TRBV5-6
d_call: NA

cdr3_aa: CASSFVLRGASYNEQFF
cdr3_nt: TGTGCCAGCAGTTTCGTCCTCCGGGGCGCGTCCTACAATGAGCAGTTCTTC
j_call: TRBJ2-1
clone_size: few
v_call: TRBV27
d_call: NA

cdr3_aa: CASTTDGNTIYF
cdr3_nt: TGTGCCAGCACGACGGATGGAAACACCATATATTTT
j_call: TRBJ1-3
clone_size: NA
v_call: TRBV6-1
d_call: NA

cdr3_aa: CASSLRGNGANVLTF
cdr3_nt: TGTGCCAGCAGTTTGAGAGGTAACGGGGCCAACGTCCTGACTTTC
j_call: TRBJ2-6
clone_size: NA
v_call: TRBV12-3/TRBV12-4
d_call: NA

cdr3_aa: CAGSVGQGNIQYF
cdr3_nt: TGTGCCGGCAGCGTGGGACAGGGAAACATTCAGTACTTC
j_call: TRBJ2-4
clone_size: few
v_call: TRBV7-8
d_call: TRBD1

cdr3_aa: CASSGRTRSDTQYF
cdr3_nt: TGTGCCAGCAGCGGTCGGACTAGATCAGATACGCAGTATTTT
j_call: TRBJ2-3
clone_size: few
v_call: TRBV9
d_call: TRBD2

cdr3_aa: CASSLDTGSFNEQYF
cdr3_nt: TGCGCCAGCAGTTTAGATACCGGGAGTTTCAACGAGCAGTACTTC
j_call: TRBJ2-7
clone_size: NA
v_call: TRBV5-1
d_call: NA

cdr3_aa: CTSSYTSPSGILLGEQFF
cdr3_nt: TGTACCAGCAGTTACACCTCCCCTAGCGGGATTCTTCTCGGGGAGCAGTTCTTC
j_call: TRBJ2-1
clone_size: NA
v_call: TRBV6-5
d_call: TRBD2

cdr3_aa: CASSVGGRSLGYNEQFF
cdr3_nt: TGTGCCAGCAGCGTAGGGGGTCGTTCCCTCGGCTACAATGAGCAGTTCTTC
j_call: TRBJ2-1
clone_size: NA
v_call: TRBV9
d_call: NA

cdr3_aa: CASSRTGGEQYF
cdr3_nt: TGCGCCAGCAGCAGGACAGGAGGAGAGCAGTACTTC
j_call: TRBJ2-7
clone_size: many
v_call: TRBV5-1
d_call: TRBD1

cdr3_aa: CASSLTGIDEKLFF
cdr3_nt: TGTGCCAGCAGCCTGACAGGGATTGATGAAAAACTGTTTTTT
j_call: TRBJ1-4
clone_size: NA
v_call: TRBV3-1
d_call: TRBD1

cdr3_aa: CASRFGQALFAAFF
cdr3_nt: TGTGCCAGCAGATTTGGACAGGCCCTCTTTGCCGCTTTCTTT
j_call: TRBJ1-1
clone_size: few
v_call: TRBV2
d_call: TRBD1

cdr3_aa: CASTIAATNQPQHF
cdr3_nt: TGTGCCAGCACCATTGCAGCCACCAATCAGCCCCAGCATTTT
j_call: TRBJ1-5
clone_size: few
v_call: TRBV3-2
d_call: NA

cdr3_aa: CASSLEVTSLDEQYF
cdr3_nt: TGCGCCAGCAGCCTGGAGGTGACTAGCCTTGACGAGCAGTACTTC
j_call: TRBJ2-7
clone_size: few
v_call: TRBV5-1
d_call: TRBD2

cdr3_aa: CASQIPSLNTEAFF
cdr3_nt: TGTGCCAGCCAAATACCGAGTCTGAACACTGAAGCTTTCTTT
j_call: TRBJ1-1
clone_size: NA
v_call: TRBV28
d_call: NA

cdr3_aa: CASSFLGTSGSKTQYF
cdr3_nt: TGTGCCAGCAGTTTCTTGGGAACTAGCGGGAGTAAGACCCAGTACTTC
j_call: TRBJ2-5
clone_size: few
v_call: TRBV12-3/TRBV12-4
d_call: TRBD2

cdr3_aa: CASSQAWTGNYNEQFF
cdr3_nt: TGTGCCAGCAGCCAGGCCTGGACAGGGAACTACAATGAGCAGTTCTTC
j_call: TRBJ2-1
clone_size: many
v_call: TRBV3-1
d_call: TRBD1

cdr3_aa: CASSLGDRRLRRDTQYF
cdr3_nt: TGTGCCAGCAGTTTAGGGGATCGACGCCTTAGAAGAGATACGCAGTATTTT
j_call: TRBJ2-3
clone_size: NA
v_call: TRBV5-6
d_call: NA

cdr3_aa: CAIGGRDNQPQHF
cdr3_nt: TGTGCCATCGGGGGAAGAGACAATCAGCCCCAGCATTTT
j_call: TRBJ1-5
clone_size: many
v_call: TRBV10-3
d_call: NA

cdr3_aa: CASSPLTGSGNQPQHF
cdr3_nt: TGTGCCAGCAGTCCATTGACAGGGAGTGGCAATCAGCCCCAGCATTTT
j_call: TRBJ1-5
clone_size: few
v_call: TRBV27
d_call: TRBD1

cdr3_aa: CSASRWTSGTNEQFF
cdr3_nt: TGCAGTGCTAGCCGTTGGACTAGCGGTACCAATGAGCAGTTCTTC
j_call: TRBJ2-1
clone_size: NA
v_call: TRBV20-1
d_call: TRBD2

cdr3_aa: CSARPQGAEAFF
cdr3_nt: TGCAGTGCTAGACCTCAGGGAGCTGAAGCTTTCTTT
j_call: TRBJ1-1
clone_size: few
v_call: TRBV20-1
d_call: NA

cdr3_aa: CASSQYRSSGTVGADTQYF
cdr3_nt: TGCGCCAGCAGCCAATATCGTTCGTCCGGGACCGTCGGAGCAGATACGCAGTATTTT
j_call: TRBJ2-3
clone_size: few
v_call: TRBV4-1
d_call: NA

cdr3_aa: CSAELAGALYNEQFF
cdr3_nt: TGCAGTGCTGAATTAGCGGGAGCCCTCTACAATGAGCAGTTCTTC
j_call: TRBJ2-1
clone_size: few
v_call: TRBV20-1
d_call: TRBD2

cdr3_aa: CAIGSRQTDTQYF
cdr3_nt: TGTGCCATCGGCTCCCGCCAAACAGATACGCAGTATTTT
j_call: TRBJ2-3
clone_size: NA
v_call: TRBV24-1
d_call: NA

cdr3_aa: CSVGGGAKNIQYF
cdr3_nt: TGCAGCGTTGGGGGGGGGGCCAAAAACATTCAGTACTTC
j_call: TRBJ2-4
clone_size: once
v_call: TRBV29-1
d_call: TRBD2

cdr3_aa: CSARKGDQPQHF
cdr3_nt: TGCAGTGCTAGAAAAGGGGATCAGCCCCAGCATTTT
j_call: TRBJ1-5
clone_size: NA
v_call: TRBV20-1
d_call: NA

cdr3_aa: CASSTRIAETQYF
cdr3_nt: TGTGCCAGCAGCACAAGAATTGCAGAGACCCAGTACTTC
j_call: TRBJ2-5
clone_size: few
v_call: TRBV9
d_call: NA

cdr3_aa: CSAQGSLVYEQYF
cdr3_nt: TGCAGTGCTCAGGGGAGTCTAGTCTACGAGCAGTACTTC
j_call: TRBJ2-7
clone_size: few
v_call: TRBV20-1
d_call: NA

cdr3_aa: CASSFFGRGSTDTQYF
cdr3_nt: TGCGCCAGCAGCTTCTTCGGTAGAGGGTCTACAGATACGCAGTATTTT
j_call: TRBJ2-3
clone_size: few
v_call: TRBV5-1
d_call: NA